The rows below give T cell receptor beta chains drawn from one sample of a study of T cells in Graves' hyperthyroidism and ophthalmopathy. TCRdb processed the multiplex PCR reads anew with MiXCR; each CDR3 protein has one entry. Of around 690,000 distinct CDR3 sequences in the sample, 17% were seen once. Sequences were obtained from blood. The receptors here all came from a man in his fifties or sixties with Graves' hyperthyroidism. The CDR3 runs from the conserved cysteine through the conserved F or W. Each record gives: V gene, J gene, D gene, clone size, CDR3 DNA, CDR3 protein. The D gene is left open where the match is weak. Only part of the rows carry a size: once, few, many, or a class if the clone is expanded.

v_gene: TRBV2; j_gene: TRBJ1-1; d_gene: NA; abundance: many; CDR3nt: TGTGCCAGCTTATGGGGAGGGGGAGATGTGACCACTGAAGCTTTCTTT; CDR3aa: CASLWGGGDVTTEAFF
v_gene: TRBV7-6; j_gene: TRBJ1-3; d_gene: TRBD1; abundance: NA; CDR3nt: TGTGCCAGCAGCCCGACAGGGGTATATGGAAACACCATATATTTT; CDR3aa: CASSPTGVYGNTIYF
v_gene: TRBV12-3/TRBV12-4; j_gene: TRBJ1-2; d_gene: NA; abundance: NA; CDR3nt: TGTGCCAGCAGTTTACGGCAACTGGGAGGCTACACCTTC; CDR3aa: CASSLRQLGGYTF
v_gene: TRBV19; j_gene: TRBJ2-1; d_gene: TRBD2; abundance: few; CDR3nt: TGTGCCAGTAGTATGTTAGCGGGCTCCTACAATGAGCAGTTCTTC; CDR3aa: CASSMLAGSYNEQFF
v_gene: TRBV19; j_gene: TRBJ1-3; d_gene: NA; abundance: few; CDR3nt: TGTGCCAGTAGTCAGACGGTCTCTGGAAACACCATATATTTT; CDR3aa: CASSQTVSGNTIYF
v_gene: TRBV27; j_gene: TRBJ2-7; d_gene: NA; abundance: NA; CDR3nt: TGTGCCAGCAGTTATAGAGAGCCGGACGAGCAGTACTTC; CDR3aa: CASSYREPDEQYF
v_gene: TRBV7-2; j_gene: TRBJ2-7; d_gene: NA; abundance: NA; CDR3nt: TGTGCCAGCAGCCCTCGAGGTCCTAGCCTTTTAACCTACGAGCAGTACTTC; CDR3aa: CASSPRGPSLLTYEQYF
v_gene: TRBV28; j_gene: TRBJ1-1; d_gene: NA; abundance: many; CDR3nt: TGTGCCAGCAGTATACCAGGGGAGTACACTGAAGCTTTCTTT; CDR3aa: CASSIPGEYTEAFF
v_gene: TRBV28; j_gene: TRBJ1-1; d_gene: TRBD1; abundance: NA; CDR3nt: TGTGCCAGCAGTTTAAACGCAGGGGGCGGGGTAGCTTTCTTT; CDR3aa: CASSLNAGGGVAFF
v_gene: TRBV10-3; j_gene: TRBJ1-4; d_gene: NA; abundance: many; CDR3nt: TGTGCCATCAGTGGGGCCGCGGATGAAAAACTGTTTTTT; CDR3aa: CAISGAADEKLFF
v_gene: TRBV24-1; j_gene: TRBJ2-1; d_gene: TRBD2; abundance: NA; CDR3nt: TGTGCCACCAGTGGCTCCTTTACTAGCGGGCCTTCCTACAATGAGCAGTTCTTC; CDR3aa: CATSGSFTSGPSYNEQFF
v_gene: TRBV19; j_gene: TRBJ2-7; d_gene: NA; abundance: many; CDR3nt: TGTGCCAGTAGTCGCAGGGGCGAGCTTGTCTACGAGCAGTACTTC; CDR3aa: CASSRRGELVYEQYF
v_gene: TRBV3-1; j_gene: TRBJ1-1; d_gene: NA; abundance: many; CDR3nt: TGTGCCAGCAGCCAACTCGCCAAACGGAACACTGAAGCTTTCTTT; CDR3aa: CASSQLAKRNTEAFF
v_gene: TRBV20-1; j_gene: TRBJ2-1; d_gene: TRBD2; abundance: few; CDR3nt: TGCAGTGCTTGGTCTAGCGGGAGGGATAATGAGCAGTTCTTC; CDR3aa: CSAWSSGRDNEQFF
v_gene: TRBV25-1; j_gene: TRBJ2-7; d_gene: NA; abundance: few; CDR3nt: TGTGCCAGCAGTGAATATGGGAGCTCCTACGAGCAGTACTTC; CDR3aa: CASSEYGSSYEQYF
v_gene: TRBV6-1; j_gene: TRBJ2-5; d_gene: NA; abundance: many; CDR3nt: TGTGCCAGCAGGGGGGACGGGGGAGAGACCCAGTACTTC; CDR3aa: CASRGDGGETQYF
v_gene: TRBV12-3/TRBV12-4; j_gene: TRBJ1-6; d_gene: TRBD1; abundance: many; CDR3nt: TGTGCCAGCAGTTTCCCCGGAACAGGGGGATATTCACCCCTCCACTTT; CDR3aa: CASSFPGTGGYSPLHF
v_gene: TRBV4-1; j_gene: TRBJ1-6; d_gene: TRBD1; abundance: NA; CDR3nt: TGCGCCAGCGGGACAGGGGTCTCCTATAATTCACCCCTCCACTTT; CDR3aa: CASGTGVSYNSPLHF
v_gene: TRBV24-1; j_gene: TRBJ2-3; d_gene: NA; abundance: few; CDR3nt: TGTGCCACCTCTCCAGGAGTCACAGATACGCAGTATTTT; CDR3aa: CATSPGVTDTQYF
v_gene: TRBV7-2; j_gene: TRBJ1-2; d_gene: TRBD1; abundance: NA; CDR3nt: TGTGCCAGCAGCTTGCCAGGGGGCATAGCTAACTATGGCTACACCTTC; CDR3aa: CASSLPGGIANYGYTF
v_gene: TRBV7-9; j_gene: TRBJ1-2; d_gene: NA; abundance: NA; CDR3nt: TGTGCCAGCACCCCAGTGCGGACAGCAGATGGCTACACCTTC; CDR3aa: CASTPVRTADGYTF
v_gene: TRBV27; j_gene: TRBJ2-7; d_gene: TRBD2; abundance: many; CDR3nt: TGTGCCAGCAGTTTCGGGACTAGCTCACACGAGCAGTACTTC; CDR3aa: CASSFGTSSHEQYF
v_gene: TRBV2; j_gene: TRBJ1-5; d_gene: NA; abundance: many; CDR3nt: TGTGCCAGCAACTCGGGGGATCAGCCCCAGCATTTT; CDR3aa: CASNSGDQPQHF
v_gene: TRBV9; j_gene: TRBJ2-1; d_gene: TRBD2; abundance: NA; CDR3nt: TGTGCCAGCAGCCCTGGGACTAGGGGCCCCACCTACAATGAGCAGTTCTTC; CDR3aa: CASSPGTRGPTYNEQFF
v_gene: TRBV28; j_gene: TRBJ2-7; d_gene: TRBD2; abundance: NA; CDR3nt: TGTGCCAGCAGAACCTACTGGACTAGCGGGACCATCCTCGAGCAGTACTTC; CDR3aa: CASRTYWTSGTILEQYF
v_gene: TRBV30; j_gene: TRBJ2-5; d_gene: TRBD1; abundance: few; CDR3nt: TGTGCCTGGAGGGGGGGACAGGGTAACGAAGAGACCCAGTACTTC; CDR3aa: CAWRGGQGNEETQYF
v_gene: TRBV19; j_gene: TRBJ1-4; d_gene: TRBD1; abundance: NA; CDR3nt: TGTGCCAGTAGCAAACAGGGGGCGAGGGAAAAACTGTTTTTT; CDR3aa: CASSKQGAREKLFF
v_gene: TRBV11-2; j_gene: TRBJ2-1; d_gene: TRBD1; abundance: many; CDR3nt: TGTGCCAGCAGCACTCAAGGGTCGGACAGGGGGCGATACAATGAGCAGTTCTTC; CDR3aa: CASSTQGSDRGRYNEQFF
v_gene: TRBV7-9; j_gene: TRBJ1-2; d_gene: NA; abundance: many; CDR3nt: TGTGCCAGCACCTTAGCGGACAGAGGCTATGGCTACACCTTC; CDR3aa: CASTLADRGYGYTF
v_gene: TRBV4-3; j_gene: TRBJ2-1; d_gene: TRBD1; abundance: NA; CDR3nt: TGCGCCAGCAGCCAGTCCCGGGACAGGGGCTACAATGAGCAGTTCTTC; CDR3aa: CASSQSRDRGYNEQFF
v_gene: TRBV24-1; j_gene: TRBJ2-1; d_gene: NA; abundance: few; CDR3nt: TGTGCCACCAGTCACTCGGGGGTGGGCGCCTCCTTCAATGAGCAGTTCTTC; CDR3aa: CATSHSGVGASFNEQFF
v_gene: TRBV7-8; j_gene: TRBJ2-7; d_gene: TRBD1; abundance: many; CDR3nt: TGTGCCAGCAGCTCATCAGGGGGCTACGAGCAGTACTTC; CDR3aa: CASSSSGGYEQYF
v_gene: TRBV6-1; j_gene: TRBJ1-2; d_gene: TRBD1; abundance: many; CDR3nt: TGTGCCAGCTCACAGGGGGCTTCTGGCTATGGCTACACCTTC; CDR3aa: CASSQGASGYGYTF
v_gene: TRBV30; j_gene: TRBJ2-1; d_gene: NA; abundance: NA; CDR3nt: TGTGCCTGGAGTGGACAGATTCCCGTTTCCAGTGAGCAGTTCTTC; CDR3aa: CAWSGQIPVSSEQFF
v_gene: TRBV12-3/TRBV12-4; j_gene: TRBJ1-1; d_gene: NA; abundance: many; CDR3nt: TGTGCCAGCTCTTCGTCGACCGAGCTTACTGAAGCTTTCTTT; CDR3aa: CASSSSTELTEAFF
v_gene: TRBV5-8; j_gene: TRBJ2-7; d_gene: TRBD2; abundance: few; CDR3nt: TGTGCCAGCAACCTCCAAGCGGGGCTCTACGAGCAGTACTTC; CDR3aa: CASNLQAGLYEQYF
v_gene: TRBV2; j_gene: TRBJ1-5; d_gene: TRBD1; abundance: NA; CDR3nt: TGTGCCAGCAGTGAATTCGGCAGGGGGGGCCAGCCCCAGCATTTT; CDR3aa: CASSEFGRGGQPQHF
v_gene: TRBV5-5; j_gene: TRBJ1-1; d_gene: TRBD1; abundance: many; CDR3nt: TGTGCCAGCAGCTTGGAGGGACAGCATAACACTGAAGCTTTCTTT; CDR3aa: CASSLEGQHNTEAFF
v_gene: TRBV2; j_gene: TRBJ1-1; d_gene: TRBD1; abundance: many; CDR3nt: TGTGCCAGCAGGCGGGGACAGGGTGAAGCTTTCTTT; CDR3aa: CASRRGQGEAFF
v_gene: TRBV19; j_gene: TRBJ1-3; d_gene: TRBD1; abundance: NA; CDR3nt: TGTGCCGGCAGGGGGGATGGAAACACCATATATTTT; CDR3aa: CAGRGDGNTIYF
v_gene: TRBV5-8; j_gene: TRBJ2-5; d_gene: NA; abundance: many; CDR3nt: TGTGCCAGCAGCTCGAAACTAGCTGGCGAGACCCAGTACTTC; CDR3aa: CASSSKLAGETQYF
v_gene: TRBV28; j_gene: TRBJ2-2; d_gene: NA; abundance: many; CDR3nt: TGTGCCAGCAGTTTCATGGCCACCGGGGAGCTGTTTTTT; CDR3aa: CASSFMATGELFF
v_gene: TRBV6-1; j_gene: TRBJ2-1; d_gene: NA; abundance: NA; CDR3nt: TGTGCCAGCAGTGAATGGGTAGCTGAGAGCTCCTACAATGAGCAGTTCTTC; CDR3aa: CASSEWVAESSYNEQFF
v_gene: TRBV6-5; j_gene: TRBJ2-3; d_gene: TRBD1; abundance: NA; CDR3nt: TGTGCCAGCAGTTACGGCCCGGGGAGGACAGGGGTCACAGATACGCAGTATTTT; CDR3aa: CASSYGPGRTGVTDTQYF
v_gene: TRBV12-3/TRBV12-4; j_gene: TRBJ2-2; d_gene: TRBD2; abundance: many; CDR3nt: TGTGCCAGCAGAATAGCGGGAGGGAACACCGGGGAGCTGTTTTTT; CDR3aa: CASRIAGGNTGELFF
v_gene: TRBV7-3; j_gene: TRBJ1-1; d_gene: NA; abundance: many; CDR3nt: TGTGCCAGCAGCCTAGGGACAATTGCTGAAGCTTTCTTT; CDR3aa: CASSLGTIAEAFF
v_gene: TRBV14; j_gene: TRBJ2-2; d_gene: TRBD1; abundance: NA; CDR3nt: TGTGCCAGCAGCCAATTTACAGGGGGCAACACCGGGGAGCTGTTTTTT; CDR3aa: CASSQFTGGNTGELFF
v_gene: TRBV7-6; j_gene: TRBJ2-4; d_gene: NA; abundance: NA; CDR3nt: TGTGCCAGCAGCTTAGAGGGAAGCGACATTCAGTACTTC; CDR3aa: CASSLEGSDIQYF
v_gene: TRBV24-1; j_gene: TRBJ2-3; d_gene: TRBD2; abundance: NA; CDR3nt: TGTGCCACCAGTTCTAGCGGCAGCACAGATACGCAGTATTTT; CDR3aa: CATSSSGSTDTQYF
v_gene: TRBV11-1; j_gene: TRBJ2-1; d_gene: TRBD1; abundance: many; CDR3nt: TGTGCCAGCAGCTTAATGGGACAGGGCAACAATGAGCAGTTCTTC; CDR3aa: CASSLMGQGNNEQFF
v_gene: TRBV28; j_gene: TRBJ2-7; d_gene: NA; abundance: NA; CDR3nt: TGTGCCAGCAGTTTAGGAGTCGACGAGCAGTACTTC; CDR3aa: CASSLGVDEQYF
v_gene: TRBV28; j_gene: TRBJ2-4; d_gene: NA; abundance: NA; CDR3nt: TGTGCCAGCAGTTTCCAGGGGCCCGACATTCAGTACTTC; CDR3aa: CASSFQGPDIQYF
v_gene: TRBV12-3/TRBV12-4; j_gene: TRBJ1-4; d_gene: NA; abundance: many; CDR3nt: TGTGCCAGCAGTTTAGAACAGACAACTAATGAAAAACTGTTTTTT; CDR3aa: CASSLEQTTNEKLFF
v_gene: TRBV12-3/TRBV12-4; j_gene: TRBJ2-3; d_gene: TRBD2; abundance: NA; CDR3nt: TGTGCCAGCAGTTACGCCCCTTTGTCTAGCGGGAGCACAGATACGCAGTATTTT; CDR3aa: CASSYAPLSSGSTDTQYF
v_gene: TRBV28; j_gene: TRBJ2-7; d_gene: TRBD1; abundance: many; CDR3nt: TGTGCCAGCACCTCCGGGACAGAGATCTACGAGCAGTACTTC; CDR3aa: CASTSGTEIYEQYF
v_gene: TRBV6-2/TRBV6-3; j_gene: TRBJ2-7; d_gene: TRBD2; abundance: NA; CDR3nt: TGTGCCAGCAACAGACGGGGAGGGCGGCACGAGCAGTACTTC; CDR3aa: CASNRRGGRHEQYF
v_gene: TRBV7-9; j_gene: TRBJ2-7; d_gene: TRBD1; abundance: many; CDR3nt: TGTGCCAGCAGCTTAGCGCTTGGGACAGGGGTCTACGAGCAGTACTTC; CDR3aa: CASSLALGTGVYEQYF